This T cell receptor beta chain was retrieved from a study of blood T cell repertoires in COVID-19 (TCRdb year 2020). The study in broad terms: Samples from collaborators originated in the United States, Italy and Spain and spanned both the acute and convalescent phases of COVID-19. The prospective study material was composed of cDNA or gDNA derived from T cells, B-cell-depleted T cells, or PBMCs. The dataset comprised deeply sampled blood TCRbeta repertoires from subjects exposed to, actively infected with, or recovered from COVID-19. The repertoires were released in a freely available public database intended as a resource for research on the immune response to SARS-CoV-2. The samples were drawn from two sources: the first 160 participants of the ongoing ImmuneRACE study, and 1,254 subjects contributed by 6 global collaborators. Sample metadata almost always included a de-identified subject ID, COVID-19 status, age in years and sex. Where available, HLA class I and class II types were taken from metadata supplied by the sample provider and were not determined by assay-based typing. Study-level results and caveats: Clinical and demographic metadata were provided uncurated, with the amount varying by source and participant.

Whole blood was collected in K2EDTA tubes by collaborating institutions according to the institutions' own protocols. For TCRbeta analysis, collaborators shipped samples as frozen whole blood, isolated PBMCs, or DNA extracted from either of those sample types. TCRbeta CDR3 regions were amplified from genomic DNA by means of the immunoSEQ Assay, a bias-controlled multiplex PCR. Processing in the source paper ran as follows. Within the assay, amplification of reference gene primers was used to estimate how many nucleated cells each sample contained. To quantify the absolute abundance of each unique TCRbeta CDR3 rearrangement, sequence reads were collapsed and filtered. Productive Simpson clonality was computed per sample as the square root of Simpson's diversity index over productive rearrangements. Not all clones reach the TCRdb copy of this immuneACCESS table, which keeps in-frame sequences only. Checked studies attribute under half of the gap to unresolved V genes and leave the rest unexplained. V, J and clone size derive from that table, while D and trimming were established from the DNA sequence. Present in this sample are about 120,000 clones, approximately 85% of which were seen just once. 16% of the sample is taken by the ten largest.

The CDR3 has 17 amino acids, counting the end cysteine and phenylalanine. Only the CDR3 region is kept as DNA, spanning 51 bases read in frame from base 1. For this chain, trimming is 2 bases at the V end and 4 bases at the J end, and the number of junction bases without a gene match is 13. CDR1 SGHVS and CDR2 FNYEAQ were looked up in the germline V gene. In regard to this clone: It lacks a known antigen. Qualities for individual bases were not recorded, and no much larger clone is one base off.

The chain couples TRBV7-6 to TRBJ2-7; 8 central nucleotides agree with TRBD1. The TCR originated in a woman aged 55-70 years with acute or convalescent COVID-19. Sequencing used peripheral blood. The DNA sequence is TGTGCCAGCAGCTTACAAGGAAGACAGGGGCGAGGTTACGAGCAGTACTTC. Its protein reads: CASSLQGRQGRGYEQYF.